These T cell receptor beta chains were read from a single sample in a study of blood T cell repertoires in COVID-19. TCRdb keeps only in-frame clones here, not all; method: immunoSEQ multiplex PCR. Altogether about 68,000 clones are present, 85% to 90% being singletons, with the ten largest covering roughly 8.8%. Input material: peripheral blood. These receptors came from a man aged 50 to 60 with active COVID-19. CDR3s include the opening cysteine and the closing phenylalanine or tryptophan. The order of the fields is D gene, V gene, CDR3 protein. The D gene is left open where the match is weak.

D: TRBD2
V: TRBV6-2/TRBV6-3
CDR3: CASSSGLAGVATTDTQYF

D: -
V: TRBV19
CDR3: CASIPNSRNTIYF

D: TRBD2
V: TRBV7-8
CDR3: CASSPISGLQFF

D: -
V: TRBV3-1/TRBV3-2
CDR3: CASSQRGRVNEQFF

D: -
V: TRBV5-1
CDR3: CASSEDGSTGEQYF

D: TRBD1
V: TRBV6-2/TRBV6-3
CDR3: CASSPGQGKGYGSGNTIYF

D: TRBD1
V: TRBV4-3
CDR3: CASSQDRDSIRF

D: TRBD1
V: TRBV30
CDR3: CAWSPTGGLGNQPQHF

D: TRBD2
V: TRBV19
CDR3: CASSIGTSDYYEQYF

D: -
V: TRBV6-6
CDR3: CASSPHLGVGNQPQHF

D: -
V: TRBV4-2
CDR3: CASSRRADTQYF

D: TRBD2
V: TRBV7-2
CDR3: CASSLAGFSGGAGETQYF

D: TRBD1
V: TRBV5-1
CDR3: CASSRQGDGELFF

D: -
V: TRBV30
CDR3: CAWSVVGGLGVTQYF

D: TRBD2
V: TRBV5-1
CDR3: CASSLGRGGLTDTQYF

D: -
V: TRBV5-1
CDR3: CASSTKRDTEAFF

D: -
V: TRBV25-1
CDR3: CASSEPGDGKTQYF

D: TRBD2
V: TRBV3-1/TRBV3-2
CDR3: CASSQVQGGVGELFF

D: TRBD1
V: TRBV6-4
CDR3: CASSAGTENNEQFF

D: TRBD2
V: TRBV5-1
CDR3: CASSISGGADEQYF

D: TRBD1
V: TRBV5-1
CDR3: CASSLVDRGHEQYF

D: TRBD1
V: TRBV29-1
CDR3: CSARPGQGYEQYF

D: -
V: TRBV5-1
CDR3: CASSITQYEQYF